Sequencing of this T cell receptor beta chain was carried out in a study of cytomegalovirus exposure and HLA in healthy donors. There are 13 residues in the CDR3. Trimming pared 10 bases from V and 3 bases from J, leaving 16 bases between. Germline assignment: CDR1 ENHRY and CDR2 SYGVKD. Use of 60 Vbeta and 13 Jbeta primers characterized the PCR. Clones were sequenced by immunoSEQ multiplex PCR, and TCRdb holds only the in-frame ones, with some missing. The sample lists roughly 150,000 clones, less than 85% occurring once. The sequencing input was PBMCs. The rearrangement uses TRBV10-3 and TRBJ2-7; a possible D gene is TRBD1 (5 bases). The receptor's source is a woman in her 50s in good health and CMV-seropositive. The CDR3 sequence: CATSQGGNYEQYF. DNA for the CDR3: TGTGCCACATCTCAGGGCGGAAACTACGAGCAGTACTTC.